The 3 T cell receptor beta chains below come from one sample, sequenced in a study of post-analysis software for immune sequencing data. Overall study findings and caveats: TRBV5-6, TRBV5-1 and TRBV20-1 were among several TRBV segments more frequent in patients than controls.

Their target antigens are unknown. Unique molecular identifiers were carried by the TCR beta cDNA libraries. From the PCR reads, TCRdb called clonotypes with MiXCR, one entry per CDR3 protein. The sample has approximately 180,000 distinct CDR3 sequences, around 30% seen once. Sequenced sample: blood. These receptors all stem from a girl between 10 and 17 years old with multiple sclerosis.

This clonotype was observed many times. This chain joins TRBV5-1 and TRBJ2-7; 7 bases are a match to TRBD2. In germline, CDR1 is SGHRS, CDR2 YFSETQ. The CDR3 has 18 amino acids. The V and J ends lost 3 bases and 1 base, in that order; junction bases with no gene match: 16. The CDR3 DNA reads as TGCGCCAGCAGCTATGACGTGCCGGGACTAAAGTCTTCCTACGAGCAGTACTTC. Residues: CASSYDVPGLKSSYEQYF.

This clonotype occurred many times. This chain connects TRBV12-3 or TRBV12-4 to TRBJ2-1; TRBD1 aligns across 8 bases. There are 14 residues in the CDR3. Trimming took 6 bases from V and 7 from J; bases not matched to a gene: 8. The CDR3 here is CASSLTGVRNEQFF. CDR3 nucleotides: TGTGCCAGCAGCTTGACAGGGGTGAGGAATGAGCAGTTCTTC.

This clonotype appeared a few times. The CDR3 bases are TGTGCCAGCAAGGATCTGAACCCCCAAGAGACCCAGTACTTC. Protein: CASKDLNPQETQYF. The V gene is TRBV28, the J gene TRBJ2-5, with D uncertain. This CDR3 is 14 amino acids long. The V gene's germline CDR1 is MDHEN and CDR2 SYDVKM. Trimming shortened V by 7 bases and J by 1 base, and 13 bases separated the two germline ends.